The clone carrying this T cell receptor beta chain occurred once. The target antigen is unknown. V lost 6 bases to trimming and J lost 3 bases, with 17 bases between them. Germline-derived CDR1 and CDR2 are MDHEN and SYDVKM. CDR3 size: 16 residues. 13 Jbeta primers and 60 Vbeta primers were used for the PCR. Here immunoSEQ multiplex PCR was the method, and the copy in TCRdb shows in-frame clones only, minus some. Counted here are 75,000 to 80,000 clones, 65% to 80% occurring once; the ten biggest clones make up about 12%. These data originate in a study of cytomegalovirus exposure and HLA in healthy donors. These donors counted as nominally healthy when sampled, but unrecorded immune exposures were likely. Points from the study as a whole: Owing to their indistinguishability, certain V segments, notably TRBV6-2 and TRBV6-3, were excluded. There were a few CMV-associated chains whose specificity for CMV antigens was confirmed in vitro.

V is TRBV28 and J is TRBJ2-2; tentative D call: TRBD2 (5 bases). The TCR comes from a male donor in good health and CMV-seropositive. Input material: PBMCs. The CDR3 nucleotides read TGTGCCAGCAGCGGGGTGGGTTTCGGGGACACCGGGGAGCTGTTTTTT. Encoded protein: CASSGVGFGDTGELFF. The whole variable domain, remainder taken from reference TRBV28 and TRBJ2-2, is DVKVTQSSRYLVKRTGEKVFLECVQDMDHENMFWYRQDPGLGLRLIYFSYDVKMKEKGDIPEGYSVSREKKERFSLILESASTNQTSMYLCASSGVGFGDTGELFFGEGSRLTVL.